The 4 T cell receptor beta chains below all came from one sample that was sequenced in a study of blood T cell repertoires in COVID-19. Sequenced by immunoSEQ multiplex PCR; TCRdb stores in-frame clones only, minus some. The table includes about 80,000 clones, around 79% detected once. The source material was peripheral blood. These receptors were collected from a man older than 75 with acute or convalescent COVID-19.

V and J are TRBV11-1 and TRBJ1-2; 7 bases match TRBD1. Germline CDR1 reads SGHAT; CDR2 reads FQDESV (reference sequence). This CDR3 is built from 14 residues. The trim removed 5 bases at V and 5 bases at J, leaving 8 bases unmatched. The DNA for the CDR3 is TGTGCCAGCAGCCAGGGGGGTCCCCCATATGGCTACACCTTC. Residues: CASSQGGPPYGYTF.

The chain uses TRBV7-9 and TRBJ1-1, with a weak D call TRBD1 (6 bases). The CDR3 length is 13 residues. Per the germline V gene, CDR1 is SEHNR and CDR2 is FQNEAQ (reference sequence). V shed 6 bases and J shed 1 base, with 9 bases lying between them. CDR3 region: CASRSGQNTEAFF. DNA for the CDR3: TGTGCCAGCAGATCGGGACAGAACACTGAAGCTTTCTTT.

This clone is a singleton in its sample. V and J are TRBV5-1 and TRBJ2-1; TRBD1 agrees at 8 bases. Germline V lookup: CDR1 SGHRS, CDR2 YFSETQ. This CDR3 has 15 residues. V lost 4 bases to trimming and J lost 5 bases; unmatched junction nucleotides: 8. The DNA for the CDR3 is TGCGCCAGCAGCATGGACAGGGCAAGGGACAATGAGCAGTTCTTC. Its translation: CASSMDRARDNEQFF.

The chain has TRBV27 and TRBJ1-2, with 7 bases matching TRBD1. The CDR3 extends over 15 amino acids. Germline V gene lookup returns CDR1 MNHEY and CDR2 SMNVEV (reference sequence). Trimming took 4 bases from V and 3 from J; bases not matched to a gene: 8. The CDR3 region is CASSSGRTGDYGYTF. The CDR3 DNA reads as TGTGCCAGCAGTTCCGGAAGAACAGGGGACTATGGCTACACCTTC.